What follows are 12 T cell receptor beta chains derived from one specimen sequenced in a study of blood T cell repertoires in COVID-19. Clones were sequenced by immunoSEQ multiplex PCR, and TCRdb holds only the in-frame ones, with some missing. The table has around 200,000 clones, about 87% seen once. The specimen was peripheral blood. The receptors were sampled from a woman aged 18-29 years who had recovered from COVID-19.

CDR3 in amino acids: CSASEADTQYF. The CDR3 DNA follows: TGCAGTGCTAGCGAGGCAGATACGCAGTATTTT. J is TRBJ2-3 and V is TRBV20-1, with D hard to call. CDR1 is DFQATT and CDR2 is SNEGSKA in the germline V gene (reference sequence). Trimming stripped 3 bases from V and 4 bases from J, with 5 bases between. The CDR3 is 11 amino acids.

This clone was counted a few times. The rearrangement joins TRBV6-2 or TRBV6-3 to TRBJ2-7; D might be TRBD1 (6 bases). Trimming took off 5 bases at V and 2 bases at J, with 10 bases between the two ends. Germline CDR1 MNHEY, CDR2 SVGEGT. CDR3 length: 13 amino acids. The CDR3 region is CASSTGTTYEQYV. CDR3 nucleotide sequence: TGTGCCAGCAGTACAGGGACAACCTACGAGCAGTACGTC.

The chain links TRBV6-5 to TRBJ2-3; TRBD1 is a possible D gene (6 bases). V dropped 0 bases and J dropped 0 bases, with 10 bases sitting between them. The CDR3 is 16 residues long. The germline V gene encodes CDR1 MNHEY and CDR2 SVGAGI. CDR3 sequence: CASSYSPRGSTDTQYF. CDR3 coding DNA: TGTGCCAGCAGTTACTCTCCCAGGGGTAGCACAGATACGCAGTATTTT.

The genes are TRBV11-2 and TRBJ1-2; possibly TRBD1 for D (5 bases). The CDR3 extends over 15 amino acids. V was shortened by 0 bases and J by 8 bases, with 16 bases between the two germline ends. The V gene's germline CDR1 is SGHAT and CDR2 FQNNGV. CDR3 loop: CASSLDSAGMQGYTF. For the CDR3, the DNA is TGTGCCAGCAGCTTAGATTCGGCAGGGATGCAGGGCTACACCTTC.

V and J are TRBV7-9 and TRBJ2-2; 7 nucleotides align to TRBD2. This CDR3 has 15 residues. Germline V CDR1 and CDR2: SEHNR, FQNEAQ (reference sequence). The ends lost 2 bases at V and 7 bases at J; junction bases unmatched: 7. The CDR3 sequence is CASSLSGGSHGELFF. The CDR3 DNA reads as TGTGCCAGCAGCTTATCCGGGGGGTCGCACGGGGAGCTGTTTTTT.

The chain combines TRBV28 with TRBJ1-2; D remains unclear. The CDR3 totals 11 residues. Germline CDR1 is MDHEN and CDR2 is SYDVKM. This CDR3 reads CGSEGERGYTF. CDR3 nucleotides: TGTGGCTCCGAGGGCGAGAGGGGCTACACCTTC.

V and J are TRBV7-3 and TRBJ2-3; the D gene is possibly TRBD2 (5 bases). CDR3 length equals 15 residues. Germline values: CDR1 SGHTA, CDR2 FQGTGA. Trimming removed 8 bases from V and 0 bases from J, with 15 bases in between. CDR3 in amino acids: CASRLAGGSTDTQYF. CDR3 in DNA: TGTGCCAGCCGCCTGGCGGGCGGTAGCACAGATACGCAGTATTTT.

The chain carries TRBV28 and TRBJ2-1; TRBD2 aligns across 7 bases. Germline V gene sequence: CDR1 MDHEN, CDR2 SYDVKM. The CDR3 consists of 17 residues. The J segment lost 9 bases and the V segment lost 7 bases, leaving 21 bases of the junction unmatched. The CDR3 here is CASTANLASTREGEQFF. CDR3 in DNA: TGTGCCAGCACCGCTAACTTGGCCTCAACAAGGGAGGGTGAGCAGTTCTTC. Full variable domain (remainder filled in from reference TRBV28 and TRBJ2-1): DVKVTQSSRYLVKRTGEKVFLECVQDMDHENMFWYRQDPGLGLRLIYFSYDVKMKEKGDIPEGYSVSREKKERFSLILESASTNQTSMYLCASTANLASTREGEQFFGPGTRLTVL.

The chain joins TRBV28 to TRBJ1-4; 9 nucleotides line up with TRBD1. CDR1 and CDR2 from the germline V gene are MDHEN and SYDVKM. The CDR3 runs 15 residues. With V trimmed by 6 bases and J by 7 bases, 9 bases remained unmatched. This CDR3 is CASSPGQGKSEKLFF. CDR3 nucleotide sequence: TGTGCCAGCAGCCCGGGACAGGGAAAAAGTGAAAAACTGTTTTTT.

The CDR3 bases are TGTGCCAGCAGCGCCCTAGCGGGAGGGGGGGATACGCAGTATTTT. This encodes CASSALAGGGDTQYF. The chain combines TRBV9 with TRBJ2-3, with TRBD2 matching 12 bases. V lost 3 bases, J lost 6 bases, and 5 bases stayed unmatched. CDR3 length: 15 residues. Germline CDR1 reads SGDLS; CDR2 reads YYNGEE.

This clone was observed once. The chain couples TRBV11-3 to TRBJ2-1; D is uncertain. V lost 1 base and J lost 10, with 8 bases in between. This CDR3 spans 12 amino acids. Germline-derived CDR1 and CDR2 are SGHNT and YENEEA. CDR3 protein: CASSLVGQEQFF. DNA of the CDR3: TGTGCCAGCAGCTTAGTGGGCCAGGAGCAGTTCTTC.

The sample holds a few counts of this clone. V gene TRBV5-1 combines with J gene TRBJ1-2; 8 bases fit TRBD1. The germline CDR1 and CDR2 sequences are SGHRS and YFSETQ. Losses at the gene ends were 3 bases for V and 1 base for J; bases not matched to a gene: 5. This CDR3 comprises 15 residues. The DNA for the CDR3 is TGCGCCAGCAGCTCGACAGGGGATTATAACTATGGCTACACCTTC. It yields the protein CASSSTGDYNYGYTF. Variable domain in full (rest from reference TRBV5-1 and TRBJ1-2): KAGVTQTPRYLIKTRGQQVTLSCSPISGHRSVSWYQQTPGQGLQFLFEYFSETQRNKGNFPGRFSGRQFSNSRSEMNVSTLELGDSALYLCASSSTGDYNYGYTFGSGTRLTVV.